One sample yielded the 25 T cell receptor beta chains listed below, sequenced in a study of T cell responses to AZD1222 COVID-19 vaccine. Method: immunoSEQ multiplex PCR; TCRdb's copy keeps in-frame clones and lacks some. The sample carries roughly 120,000 clones, 80% to 90% recorded once. The sequenced sample was peripheral blood, obtained on day 0 of MenACWY control vaccination. These receptors all stem from an adult in good health.

The J gene is TRBJ2-7, the V gene TRBV9; 13 nucleotides agree with TRBD2. The CDR3 length is 15 residues. V trimming: 3 bases; J trimming: 7 bases; junction bases outside the gene matches: 7. Germline loops: CDR1 SGDLS, CDR2 YYNGEE. The CDR3 nucleotides are TGTGCCAGCAGCGCTGGACTAGCGGGAGAGGAAGAGCAGTACTTC. Amino acid sequence: CASSAGLAGEEEQYF.

The rearrangement joins TRBV19 to TRBJ1-1; TRBD1 matches 7 bases. The CDR3 sequence is 15 residues long. The germline CDR1 and CDR2 sequences are LNHDA and SQIVND (reference sequence). J was trimmed by 2 bases and V by 4 bases; bases with no gene match: 7. DNA for the CDR3: TGTGCCAGTAGTACCCTGGGACAGCAAAACACTGAAGCTTTCTTT. Translation gives CASSTLGQQNTEAFF.

This chain uses TRBV4-2 with TRBJ2-7; weak D call: TRBD1 (6 bases). With 4 bases removed from V and 3 bases from J, the gap between germline ends came to 16 bases. Germline V lookup: CDR1 LGHNA, CDR2 YNFKEQ. The CDR3 totals 15 residues. The CDR3 sequence is CASSRGLGPLYEQYF. The CDR3 nucleotides are TGTGCCAGCAGCCGGGGGCTGGGTCCGCTCTACGAGCAGTACTTC.

V is TRBV10-2 and J is TRBJ1-5, with D unclear. The CDR3 runs 16 residues. Germline CDR1 and CDR2: WSHSY and SAAADI. Deletions cut 2 bases from V and 0 bases from J, with 11 bases between. The chain's CDR3 is CASSERGNYSNQPQHF. The CDR3 DNA is TGCGCCAGCAGTGAGCGGGGAAACTATAGCAATCAGCCCCAGCATTTT.

V and J are TRBV28 and TRBJ1-3, with D possibly being TRBD1 (5 bases). CDR1 is MDHEN and CDR2 is SYDVKM in the germline V gene. This CDR3 spans 12 amino acids. The V end was cut by 7 bases, the J end by 14 bases, with 18 bases between. The CDR3 DNA follows: TGTGCCAGCAAAGTGGCAGGACGGGACTTATATTTT. Its protein is CASKVAGRDLYF. The variable domain in full, with the rest retrieved from reference TRBV28 and TRBJ1-3, is DVKVTQSSRYLVKRTGEKVFLECVQDMDHENMFWYRQDPGLGLRLIYFSYDVKMKEKGDIPEGYSVSREKKERFSLILESASTNQTSMYLCASKVAGRDLYFGEGSWLTVV.

The V call is TRBV30, the J call TRBJ2-1, with TRBD1 as a possible D gene (6 bases). Germline lookup yields CDR1 GTSNPN and CDR2 SVGIG (reference sequence). V was trimmed by 3 bases and J by 9 bases, leaving 18 bases between them. The CDR3 covers 14 residues. In nucleotides, the CDR3 is TGTGCCTGGAGATCCCCAGCTAGCAGGGGTGAGCAGTTCTTC. Translation gives CAWRSPASRGEQFF. The variable domain in full, completed from reference TRBV30 and TRBJ2-1, reads SQTIHQWPATLVQPVGSPLSLECTVEGTSNPNLYWYRQAAGRGLQLLFYSVGIGQISSEVPQNLSASRPQDRQFILSSKKLLLSDSGFYLCAWRSPASRGEQFFGPGTRLTVL.

DNA for the CDR3: TGTGCCATCAGTGGGGGGGGACGGTACAATGAGCAGTTCTTC. Amino acid sequence: CAISGGGRYNEQFF. The genes are TRBV10-3 and TRBJ2-1, with TRBD2 matching over 7 bases. Looked up from germline, CDR1 is ENHRY and CDR2 is SYGVKD. V dropped 4 bases and J dropped 4; count of bases not matched to a gene: 4. The CDR3 runs 14 residues.

The chain uses TRBV5-1 and TRBJ1-6; no firm D call. CDR3 size: 14 residues. V lost 6 bases and J lost 4, with 11 bases in between. Germline CDR1 is SGHRS and CDR2 is YFSETQ. The CDR3 DNA sequence: TGCGCCAGCACCGCGTTGGGATATAATTCACCCCTCCACTTT. Translation: CASTALGYNSPLHF.

The chain joins TRBV29-1 to TRBJ2-5; 7 nucleotides align to TRBD2. This CDR3 contains 12 residues. Germline V CDR1 and CDR2: SQVTM, ANQGSEA. V dropped 4 bases and J dropped 7; count of bases not matched to a gene: 6. In nucleotides, the CDR3 is TGCAGCGTTGTTTTCCCGGGGGGGACCCAGTACTTC. It codes for CSVVFPGGTQYF.

The rearrangement links TRBV30 to TRBJ1-2; D gene uncertain. Germline lookup yields CDR1 GTSNPN and CDR2 SVGIG (reference sequence). V shed 2 bases and J shed 8 bases, with 15 bases lying between them. The CDR3 contains 13 residues. The CDR3 DNA sequence: TGTGCCTGGAGTTACAGTTCCCCGGGGGGCTACACCTTC. It yields the protein CAWSYSSPGGYTF.

V is TRBV28 and J is TRBJ1-6, with D uncertain. V was pared by 6 bases and J by 4 bases, with 13 bases between. Germline-derived CDR1 and CDR2 are MDHEN and SYDVKM. The CDR3 is made up of 15 amino acids. This chain's CDR3 is CASRLDTTYNSPLHF. CDR3 DNA: TGTGCCAGCAGACTCGACACGACGTATAATTCACCCCTCCACTTT.

This clone was observed a handful of times. The CDR3 here is CASSLTTISGTEAFF. Here the CDR3 DNA reads TGCGCCAGCAGCCTTACGACAATCTCGGGTACTGAAGCTTTCTTT. The chain combines TRBV5-1 with TRBJ1-1; D not certain. Looked up from germline, CDR1 is SGHRS and CDR2 is YFSETQ. Deletions cut 4 bases from V and 5 bases from J, with 18 bases between. The CDR3 runs 15 residues. Together with reference TRBV5-1 and TRBJ1-1, the CDR3 gives the full variable domain: KAGVTQTPRYLIKTRGQQVTLSCSPISGHRSVSWYQQTPGQGLQFLFEYFSETQRNKGNFPGRFSGRQFSNSRSEMNVSTLELGDSALYLCASSLTTISGTEAFFGQGTRLTVV.

V is TRBV5-4 and J is TRBJ2-3; 7 nucleotides agree with TRBD1. Germline trimming cut 1 base from V and 4 bases from J; bases unmatched to any gene: 3. The germline V gene has CDR1 SGHNT and CDR2 YYREEE (reference sequence). The CDR3 sequence is 14 residues long. CDR3 nucleotides: TGTGCCAGCAGCTTGAGCCAGGGGGCAGATACGCAGTATTTT. The encoded protein is CASSLSQGADTQYF.

The gene calls are TRBV28 and TRBJ2-5; TRBD1 matches 8 bases. Germline trimming cut 3 bases from V and 5 bases from J; bases unmatched to any gene: 5. This CDR3 has 14 amino acids. Germline V gene data show CDR1 as MDHEN and CDR2 as SYDVKM. The CDR3, as DNA: TGTGCCAGCAGTTTTTCAGGGGGCTATGAGACCCAGTACTTC. Its protein is CASSFSGGYETQYF.

This chain links TRBV29-1 with TRBJ1-1; D call uncertain. The germline V and J ends were trimmed by 7 bases and 5 bases, with 20 bases remaining between them. Germline V CDR1 and CDR2: SQVTM, ANQGSEA. The CDR3 sequence is 14 residues long. This CDR3 reads CSGSSTAGGTEAFF. CDR3 DNA sequence: TGCAGCGGATCTTCCACGGCCGGCGGAACTGAAGCTTTCTTT. Filled out from reference TRBV29-1 and TRBJ1-1, the complete variable domain reads SAVISQKPSRDICQRGTSLTIQCQVDSQVTMMFWYRQQPGQSLTLIATANQGSEATYESGFVIDKFPISRPNLTFSTLTVSNMSPEDSSIYLCSGSSTAGGTEAFFGQGTRLTVV.

V usage is TRBV9 and J usage is TRBJ2-2; D may correspond to TRBD1 or TRBD2 (5 bases each). CDR1 and CDR2 from the germline V gene are SGDLS and YYNGEE. The CDR3 spans 14 residues. Trimming took 4 bases from V and 4 from J, leaving 11 bases between them. The CDR3: CASSQAGGTGELFF. CDR3 in DNA: TGTGCCAGCAGCCAGGCTGGGGGCACCGGGGAGCTGTTTTTT.

CDR3 sequence: CASSRQGFQPQHF. DNA for the CDR3: TGTGCCAGCAGCAGACAGGGTTTTCAGCCCCAGCATTTT. V and J are TRBV3-1 (or the pseudogene TRBV3-2) and TRBJ1-5; 7 bases map to TRBD1. Germline assignment: CDR1 LGHDT and CDR2 YNNKEL (reference sequence). The CDR3 length is 13 residues. V lost 5 bases to trimming and J lost 6 bases; unmatched junction nucleotides: 4.

This clone is a singleton in its sample. V and J are TRBV6-1 and TRBJ2-7; the D call may be TRBD1 or TRBD2 (5 bases each). The CDR3 loop spans 17 amino acids. Trimming pared 2 bases from V and 2 bases from J, leaving 19 bases between. Germline V CDR1 and CDR2: MNHNS, SASEGT. As DNA, the CDR3 is TGTGCCAGCAGTGAATTTTCGTTTGGGGCAGCGGCCTACGAGCAGTACTTC. Protein product: CASSEFSFGAAAYEQYF.

The chain recombines TRBV15 with TRBJ1-1; 8 bases agree with TRBD1. This CDR3 has 15 residues. V lost 8 bases, J lost 3 bases, and 11 bases stayed unmatched. From germline, CDR1 is LNHNV and CDR2 YYDKDF (reference sequence). Here the CDR3 reads CATQTGQGGYTEAFF. CDR3 nucleotide sequence: TGTGCCACCCAGACAGGACAGGGCGGGTACACTGAAGCTTTCTTT.

The chain joins TRBV9 to TRBJ1-4; possibly TRBD1 for D (5 bases). This CDR3 is built from 15 residues. V shed 4 bases and J shed 4 bases, with 14 bases lying between them. Germline loops: CDR1 SGDLS, CDR2 YYNGEE. This chain's CDR3 is CASSSGRVYNEKLFF. The CDR3 DNA follows: TGTGCCAGCAGCTCAGGGAGGGTATATAATGAAAAACTGTTTTTT.

This clone was seen just once. In DNA, the CDR3 is TGCGCCAGCAGCTTCACGGGAGGCTCCTACAATGAGCAGTTCTTC. Protein sequence: CASSFTGGSYNEQFF. The genes are TRBV5-1 and TRBJ2-1; 7 nucleotides line up with TRBD2. CDR3 size: 15 residues. Trimming took 2 bases from V and 0 from J; bases not matched to a gene: 2. Germline loops: CDR1 SGHRS, CDR2 YFSETQ.

The V gene is TRBV5-6, the J gene TRBJ2-7, with 10 nucleotides matching TRBD2. CDR3 length: 16 amino acids. Germline V CDR1 and CDR2: SGHDT, YYEEEE. J was trimmed by 6 bases and V by 4 bases; bases with no gene match: 13. CDR3 region: CASSGLALAGDGEQYF. CDR3 nucleotides: TGTGCCAGCAGCGGGCTTGCTCTAGCGGGAGATGGCGAGCAGTACTTC.

This chain uses TRBV6-6 with TRBJ2-7; 11 nucleotides line up with TRBD1. This CDR3 is built from 14 residues. The V gene end was trimmed by 6 bases and the J gene end by 7 bases; junction bases not matched to a gene: 8. The germline V gene encodes CDR1 MNHNY and CDR2 SVGAGI (reference sequence). The CDR3 nucleotides read TGTGCCAGCAGGTCCGGGACAGGGGGTTGGGAGCAGTACTTC. Its protein product is CASRSGTGGWEQYF.

This sequence joins TRBV7-2 and TRBJ1-6, with D possibly TRBD1 on 5 matching bases. There are 15 residues in the CDR3. Germline V gene data show CDR1 as SGHTA and CDR2 as FQGNSA. V gave up 3 bases and J gave up 6 bases, with 12 bases separating them. The CDR3, as DNA: TGTGCCAGCAGCTTCAAGGGGATCGTTAATTCACCCCTCCACTTT. Its translation is CASSFKGIVNSPLHF. Complete variable domain (other parts from reference TRBV7-2 and TRBJ1-6): GAGVSQSPSNKVTEKGKDVELRCDPISGHTALYWYRQSLGQGLEFLIYFQGNSAPDKSGLPSDRFSAERTGGSVSTLTIQRTQQEDSAVYLCASSFKGIVNSPLHFGNGTRLTVT.

The gene calls are TRBV6-5 and TRBJ1-3; D gene uncertain. Per the germline V gene, CDR1 is MNHEY and CDR2 is SVGAGI. There are 13 residues in the CDR3. Here the CDR3 reads CAATPGGGNTIYF. The CDR3 coding sequence is TGTGCTGCTACGCCAGGTGGTGGAAACACCATATATTTT.